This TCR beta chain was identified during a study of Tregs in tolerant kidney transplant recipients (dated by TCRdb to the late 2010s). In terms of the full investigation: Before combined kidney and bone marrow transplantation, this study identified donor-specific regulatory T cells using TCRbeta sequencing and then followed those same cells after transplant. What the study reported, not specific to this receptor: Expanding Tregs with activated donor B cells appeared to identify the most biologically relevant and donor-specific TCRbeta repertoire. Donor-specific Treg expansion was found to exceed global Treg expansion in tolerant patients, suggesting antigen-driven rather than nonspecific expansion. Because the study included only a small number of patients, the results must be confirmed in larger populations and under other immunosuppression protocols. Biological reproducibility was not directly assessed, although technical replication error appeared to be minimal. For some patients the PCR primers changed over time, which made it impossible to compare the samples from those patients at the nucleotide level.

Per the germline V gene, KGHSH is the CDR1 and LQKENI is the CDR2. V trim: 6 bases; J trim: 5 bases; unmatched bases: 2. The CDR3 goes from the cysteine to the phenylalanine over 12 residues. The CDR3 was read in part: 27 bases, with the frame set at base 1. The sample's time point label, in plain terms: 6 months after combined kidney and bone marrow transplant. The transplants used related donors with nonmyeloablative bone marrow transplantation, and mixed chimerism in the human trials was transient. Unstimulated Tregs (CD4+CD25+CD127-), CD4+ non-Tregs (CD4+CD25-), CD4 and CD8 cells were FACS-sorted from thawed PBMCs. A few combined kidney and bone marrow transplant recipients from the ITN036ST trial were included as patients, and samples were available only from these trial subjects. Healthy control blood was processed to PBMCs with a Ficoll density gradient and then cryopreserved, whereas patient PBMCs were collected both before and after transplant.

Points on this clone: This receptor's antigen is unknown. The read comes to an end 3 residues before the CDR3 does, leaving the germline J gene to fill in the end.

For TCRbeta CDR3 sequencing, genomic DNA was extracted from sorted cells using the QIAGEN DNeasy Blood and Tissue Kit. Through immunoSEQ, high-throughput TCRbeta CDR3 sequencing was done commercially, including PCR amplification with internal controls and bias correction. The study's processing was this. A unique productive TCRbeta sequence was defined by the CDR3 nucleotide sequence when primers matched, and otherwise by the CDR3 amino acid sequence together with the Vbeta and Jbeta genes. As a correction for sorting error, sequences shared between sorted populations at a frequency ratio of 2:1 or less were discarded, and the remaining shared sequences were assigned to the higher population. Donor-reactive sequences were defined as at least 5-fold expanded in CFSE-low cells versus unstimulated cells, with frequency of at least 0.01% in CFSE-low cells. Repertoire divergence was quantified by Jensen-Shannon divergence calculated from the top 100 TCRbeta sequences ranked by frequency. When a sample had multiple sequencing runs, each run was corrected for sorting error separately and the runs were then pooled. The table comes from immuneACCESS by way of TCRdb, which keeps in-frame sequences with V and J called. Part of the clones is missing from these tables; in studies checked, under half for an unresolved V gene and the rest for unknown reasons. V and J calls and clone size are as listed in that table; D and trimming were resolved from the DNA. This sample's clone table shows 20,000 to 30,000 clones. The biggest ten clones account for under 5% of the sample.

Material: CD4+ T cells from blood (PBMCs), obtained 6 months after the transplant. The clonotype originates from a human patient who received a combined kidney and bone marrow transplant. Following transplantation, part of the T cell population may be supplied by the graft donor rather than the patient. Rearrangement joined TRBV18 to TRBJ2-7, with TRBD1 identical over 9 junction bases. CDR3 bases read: TGTGCCAGCTCTTGGGACAGGGACGAG. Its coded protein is CASSWDRDE. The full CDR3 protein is CASSWDRDEQYF.